The 7 T cell receptor beta chains in this list originate from one sample, sequenced in a study of shared T cell receptors in the human thymus. Assay used: immunoSEQ multiplex PCR; TCRdb lists only in-frame clones, some missing. The sample shows 640,000 or so clones, around 87% of them seen only once. The data were also submitted as part of a second study, on human thymus T cells.

Specimen: thymocytes. The receptors come from a boy younger than two with a congenital heart defect.

The V call is TRBV4-1, the J call TRBJ2-1; the match to TRBD2 covers 8 bases. The V segment lost 2 bases and the J segment 2 bases; nucleotides outside the gene matches: 11. Germline V gives CDR1 MGHRA, CDR2 YSYEKL. There are 18 residues in the CDR3. The CDR3 region has the DNA TGCGCCAGCAGCCAAAATCACCCACATAGCGGGGCCTACAATGAGCAGTTCTTC. Residues: CASSQNHPHSGAYNEQFF.

This chain uses TRBV19 with TRBJ2-7; D gene unclear. V was shortened by 2 bases and J by 6 bases, with 11 bases between the two germline ends. Per germline, CDR1 LNHDA and CDR2 SQIVND (reference sequence). This CDR3 has 13 residues. DNA of the CDR3: TGTGCCAGTAGTATATCTAGTCACCGCGAGCAGTACTTC. It encodes CASSISSHREQYF.

The rearrangement joins TRBV6-5 to TRBJ2-1, with 14 nucleotides matching TRBD2. Trimming removed 5 bases from V and 9 bases from J; junction bases left unmatched: 3. Germline assignment: CDR1 MNHEY and CDR2 SVGAGI. The CDR3 is 14 amino acids. The CDR3 coding sequence is TGTGCCAGCAGTGGGACTAGCGGGAGAGTTGAGCAGTTCTTC. This encodes CASSGTSGRVEQFF.

The rearrangement links TRBV27 to TRBJ2-7; tentative D call: TRBD1 (5 bases). Germline lookup yields CDR1 MNHEY and CDR2 SMNVEV (reference sequence). Trimming left V 3 bases short and J 2 bases short, with 8 bases between. The CDR3 loop spans 13 amino acids. CDR3 nucleotide sequence: TGTGCCAGCAGTTTTAAGGGGACCTACGAGCAGTACTTC. Amino acids: CASSFKGTYEQYF.

As DNA, the CDR3 is TGTGCCAGCAGTAATCCATCGACAGGGTGGGATGGCTACACCTTC. Protein sequence: CASSNPSTGWDGYTF. The V gene is TRBV28, the J gene TRBJ1-2; TRBD1 agrees at 7 bases. Germline assignment: CDR1 MDHEN and CDR2 SYDVKM. The V and J ends lost 5 bases and 6 bases, in that order; junction bases with no gene match: 12. The CDR3 loop spans 15 amino acids.

The V gene is TRBV5-6, the J gene TRBJ1-3, with D hard to call. Trimming pared 0 bases from V and 0 bases from J, leaving 13 bases between. CDR3 size: 17 residues. Germline assignment: CDR1 SGHDT and CDR2 YYEEEE. The CDR3 DNA sequence: TGTGCCAGCAGCTTGGCCTCGATTCAGGACTCTGGAAACACCATATATTTT. Amino acids: CASSLASIQDSGNTIYF.

This clone appeared a few times. This rearrangement joins TRBV28 to TRBJ1-6; a weak D match, TRBD1 (6 bases). Trimming stripped 5 bases from V and 7 bases from J, with 15 bases between. The CDR3 sequence is 15 residues long. Germline CDR1 MDHEN, CDR2 SYDVKM. This chain's CDR3 is CASSPQGTSNSPLHF. Written as DNA, the CDR3 is TGTGCCAGCAGTCCACAGGGTACTTCCAATTCACCCCTCCACTTT.